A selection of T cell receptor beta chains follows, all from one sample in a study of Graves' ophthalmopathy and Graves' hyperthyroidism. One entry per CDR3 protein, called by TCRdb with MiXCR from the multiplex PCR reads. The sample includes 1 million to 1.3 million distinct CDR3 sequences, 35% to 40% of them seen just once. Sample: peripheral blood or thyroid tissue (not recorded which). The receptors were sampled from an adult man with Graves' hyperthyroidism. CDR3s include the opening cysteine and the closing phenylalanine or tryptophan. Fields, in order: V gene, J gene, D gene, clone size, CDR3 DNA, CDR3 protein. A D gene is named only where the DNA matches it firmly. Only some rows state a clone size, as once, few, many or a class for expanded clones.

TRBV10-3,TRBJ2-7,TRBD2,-,TGTGCCGCCACTAGCGGGGAGGGCTACGAGCAGTACTTC,CAATSGEGYEQYF
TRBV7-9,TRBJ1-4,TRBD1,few,TGTGCCAGCAGCTTTATCCGGGACAGCCTTAATGAAAAACTGTTTTTT,CASSFIRDSLNEKLFF
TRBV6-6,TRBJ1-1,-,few,TGTGCCAGCGCCACCGGAACGACAGATACTGAAGCTTTCTTT,CASATGTTDTEAFF
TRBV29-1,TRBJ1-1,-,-,TGCAGCGTTACAGGAGCTGCGAACACTGAAGCTTTCTTT,CSVTGAANTEAFF
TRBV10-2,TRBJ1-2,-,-,TGCGCCAGCAGCCCGGGGTCGGGAAGAGCTAACTATGGCTACACCTTC,CASSPGSGRANYGYTF
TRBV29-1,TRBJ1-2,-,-,TGCAGCGTGGAGGCAGAACGCTACACCTTC,CSVEAERYTF
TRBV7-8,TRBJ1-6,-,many,TGTGCCAGCAGCTTACTCCCAGGGGCTGAAAATTCACCCCTCCACTTT,CASSLLPGAENSPLHF
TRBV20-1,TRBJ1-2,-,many,TGCAGTGCTAGAGTGTCAGTGACAGGTTATGGCTACACCTTC,CSARVSVTGYGYTF
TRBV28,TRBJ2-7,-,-,TGTGCCAGCAGATCAGGAGTCTACGAGCAGTACTTC,CASRSGVYEQYF
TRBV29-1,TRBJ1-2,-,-,TGCAGTTACTCGAGACAAGCTAACTATGGCTACACCTTC,CSYSRQANYGYTF
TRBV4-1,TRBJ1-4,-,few,TGCGCCAGCAGCCAGATCCAGGGGCCTCCGAATGAAAAACTGTTTTTT,CASSQIQGPPNEKLFF